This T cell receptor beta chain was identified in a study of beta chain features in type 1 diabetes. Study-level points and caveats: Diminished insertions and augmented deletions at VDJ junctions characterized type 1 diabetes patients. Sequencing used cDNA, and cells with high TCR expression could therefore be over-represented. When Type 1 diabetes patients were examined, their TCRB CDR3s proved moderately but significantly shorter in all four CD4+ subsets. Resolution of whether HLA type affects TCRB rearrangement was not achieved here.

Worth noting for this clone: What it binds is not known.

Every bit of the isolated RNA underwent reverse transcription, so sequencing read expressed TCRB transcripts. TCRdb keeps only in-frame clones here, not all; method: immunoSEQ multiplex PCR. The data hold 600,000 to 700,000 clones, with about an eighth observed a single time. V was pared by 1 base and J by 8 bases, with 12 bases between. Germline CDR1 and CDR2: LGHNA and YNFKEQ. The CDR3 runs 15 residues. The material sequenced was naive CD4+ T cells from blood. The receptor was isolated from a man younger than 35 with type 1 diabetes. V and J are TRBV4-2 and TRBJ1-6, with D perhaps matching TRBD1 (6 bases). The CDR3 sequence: CASSQGGTIDSPLHF. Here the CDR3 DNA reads TGTGCCAGCAGCCAAGGGGGGACAATCGATTCACCCCTCCACTTT.